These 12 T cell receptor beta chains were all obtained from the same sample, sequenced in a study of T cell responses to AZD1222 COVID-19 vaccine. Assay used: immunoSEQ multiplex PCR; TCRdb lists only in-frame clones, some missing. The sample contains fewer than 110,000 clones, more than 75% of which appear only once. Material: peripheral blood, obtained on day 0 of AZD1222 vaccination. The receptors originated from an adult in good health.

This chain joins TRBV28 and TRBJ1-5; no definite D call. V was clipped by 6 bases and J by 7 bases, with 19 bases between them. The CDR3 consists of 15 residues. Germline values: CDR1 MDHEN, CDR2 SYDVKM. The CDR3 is CASSPLGSQLQPQHF. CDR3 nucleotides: TGTGCCAGCAGCCCACTAGGGTCGCAGCTCCAGCCCCAGCATTTT.

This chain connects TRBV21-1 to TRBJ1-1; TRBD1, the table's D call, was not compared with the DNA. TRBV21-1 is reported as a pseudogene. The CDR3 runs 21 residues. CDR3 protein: CASSKESSTGQHLPRNTEAFF. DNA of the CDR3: TGTGCCAGCAGCAAAGAATCAAGTACCGGACAGCACCTTCCCCGGAACACTGAAGCTTTCTTT.

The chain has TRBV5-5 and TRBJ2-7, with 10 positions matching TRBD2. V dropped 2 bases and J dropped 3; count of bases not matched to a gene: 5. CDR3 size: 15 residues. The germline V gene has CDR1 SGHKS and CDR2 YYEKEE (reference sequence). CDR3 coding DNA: TGTGCCAGCAGCTTAAGCGGGGGGGCTATCTACGAGCAGTACTTC. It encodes CASSLSGGAIYEQYF.

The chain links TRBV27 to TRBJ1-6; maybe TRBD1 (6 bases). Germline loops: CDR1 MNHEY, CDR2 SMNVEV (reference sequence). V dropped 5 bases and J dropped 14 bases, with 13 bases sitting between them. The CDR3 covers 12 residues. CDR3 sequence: CASSGGGRSLHF. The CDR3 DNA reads TGTGCCAGCAGTGGCGGGGGCAGGTCCCTCCACTTT.

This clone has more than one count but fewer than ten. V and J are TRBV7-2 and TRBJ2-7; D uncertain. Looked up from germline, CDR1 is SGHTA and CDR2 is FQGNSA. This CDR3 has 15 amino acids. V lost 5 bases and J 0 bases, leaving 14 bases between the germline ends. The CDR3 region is CASSPFGLDSYEQYF. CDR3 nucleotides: TGTGCCAGCAGCCCTTTTGGGCTAGACTCCTACGAGCAGTACTTC.

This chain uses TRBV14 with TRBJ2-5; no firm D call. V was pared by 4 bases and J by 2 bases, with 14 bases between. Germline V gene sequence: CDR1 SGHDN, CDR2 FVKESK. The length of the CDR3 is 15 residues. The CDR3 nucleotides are TGTGCCAGCAGCCGTCACTTCTCAGATCAAGAGACCCAGTACTTC. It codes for CASSRHFSDQETQYF.

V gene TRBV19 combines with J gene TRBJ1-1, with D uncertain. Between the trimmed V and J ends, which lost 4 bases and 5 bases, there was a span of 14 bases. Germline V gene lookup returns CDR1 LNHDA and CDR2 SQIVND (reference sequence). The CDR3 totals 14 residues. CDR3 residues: CASSKWSFGTEAFF. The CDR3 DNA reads TGTGCCAGTAGTAAATGGTCTTTTGGGACTGAAGCTTTCTTT.

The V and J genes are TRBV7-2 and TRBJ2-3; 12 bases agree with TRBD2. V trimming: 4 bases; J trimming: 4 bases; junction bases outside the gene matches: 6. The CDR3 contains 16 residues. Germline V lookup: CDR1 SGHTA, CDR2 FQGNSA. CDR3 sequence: CASSSRTSGAADTQYF. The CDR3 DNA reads TGTGCCAGCAGCTCCCGGACTAGCGGGGCTGCAGATACGCAGTATTTT.

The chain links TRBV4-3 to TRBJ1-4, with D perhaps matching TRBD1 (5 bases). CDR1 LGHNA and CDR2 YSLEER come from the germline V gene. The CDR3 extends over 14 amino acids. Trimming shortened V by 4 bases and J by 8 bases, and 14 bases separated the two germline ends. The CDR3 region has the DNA TGCGCCAGCAGCCCAAGGGGCCGAGGGGAAAAACTGTTTTTT. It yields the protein CASSPRGRGEKLFF.

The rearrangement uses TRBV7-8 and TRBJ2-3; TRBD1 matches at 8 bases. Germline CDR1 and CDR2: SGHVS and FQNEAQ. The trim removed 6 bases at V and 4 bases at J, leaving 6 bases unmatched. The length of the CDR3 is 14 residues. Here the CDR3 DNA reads TGTGCCAGCAGTCGTGACAGGGGAGCAGATACGCAGTATTTT. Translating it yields CASSRDRGADTQYF.

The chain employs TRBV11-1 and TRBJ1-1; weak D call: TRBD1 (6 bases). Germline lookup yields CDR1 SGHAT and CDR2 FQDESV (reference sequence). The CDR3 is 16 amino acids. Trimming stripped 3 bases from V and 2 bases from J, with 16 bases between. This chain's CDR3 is CASSFPRGAGNTEAFF. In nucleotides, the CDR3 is TGTGCCAGCAGCTTTCCCAGGGGCGCGGGCAACACTGAAGCTTTCTTT.

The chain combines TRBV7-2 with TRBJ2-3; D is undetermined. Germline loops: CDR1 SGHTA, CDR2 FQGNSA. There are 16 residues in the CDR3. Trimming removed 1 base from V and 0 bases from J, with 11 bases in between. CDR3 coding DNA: TGTGCCAGCAGCTTAGTTCGGCCAGCCAGCACAGATACGCAGTATTTT. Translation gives CASSLVRPASTDTQYF. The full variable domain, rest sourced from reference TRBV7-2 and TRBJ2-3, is GAGVSQSPSNKVTEKGKDVELRCDPISGHTALYWYRQSLGQGLEFLIYFQGNSAPDKSGLPSDRFSAERTGGSVSTLTIQRTQQEDSAVYLCASSLVRPASTDTQYFGPGTRLTVL.